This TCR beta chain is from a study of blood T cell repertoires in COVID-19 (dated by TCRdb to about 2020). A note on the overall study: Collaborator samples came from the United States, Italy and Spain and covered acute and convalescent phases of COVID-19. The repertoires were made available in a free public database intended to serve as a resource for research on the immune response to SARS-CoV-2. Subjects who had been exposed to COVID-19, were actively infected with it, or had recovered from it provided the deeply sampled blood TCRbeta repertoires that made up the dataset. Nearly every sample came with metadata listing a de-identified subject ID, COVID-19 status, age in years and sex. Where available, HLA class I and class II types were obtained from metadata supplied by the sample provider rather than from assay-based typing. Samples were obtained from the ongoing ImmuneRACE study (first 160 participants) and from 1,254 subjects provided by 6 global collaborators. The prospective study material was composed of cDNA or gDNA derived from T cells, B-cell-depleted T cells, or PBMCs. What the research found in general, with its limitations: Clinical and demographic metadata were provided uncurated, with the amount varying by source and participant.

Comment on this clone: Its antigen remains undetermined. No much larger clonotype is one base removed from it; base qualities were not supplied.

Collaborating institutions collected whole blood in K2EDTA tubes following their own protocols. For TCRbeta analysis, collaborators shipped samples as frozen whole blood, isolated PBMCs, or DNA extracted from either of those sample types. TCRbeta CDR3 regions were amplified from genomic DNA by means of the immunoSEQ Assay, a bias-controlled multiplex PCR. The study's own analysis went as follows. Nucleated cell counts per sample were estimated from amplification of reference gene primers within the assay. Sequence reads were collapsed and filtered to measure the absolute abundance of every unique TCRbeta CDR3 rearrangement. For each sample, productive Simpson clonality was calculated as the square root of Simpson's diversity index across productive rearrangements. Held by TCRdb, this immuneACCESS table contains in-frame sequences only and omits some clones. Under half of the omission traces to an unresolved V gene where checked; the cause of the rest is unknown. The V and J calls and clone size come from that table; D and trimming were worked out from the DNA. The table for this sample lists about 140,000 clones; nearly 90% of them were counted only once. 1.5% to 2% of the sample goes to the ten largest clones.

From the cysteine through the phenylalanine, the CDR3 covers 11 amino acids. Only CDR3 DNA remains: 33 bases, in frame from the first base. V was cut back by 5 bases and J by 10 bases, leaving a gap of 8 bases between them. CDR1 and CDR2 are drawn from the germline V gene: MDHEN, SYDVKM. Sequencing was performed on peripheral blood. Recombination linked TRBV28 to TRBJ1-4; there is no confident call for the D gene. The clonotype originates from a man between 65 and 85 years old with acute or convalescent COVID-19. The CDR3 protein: CASSKSRKLFF. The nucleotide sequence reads TGTGCCAGCAGTAAGTCGCGAAAACTGTTTTTT.